Below are 17 T cell receptor beta chains sequenced from a single sample in a study of Graves' ophthalmopathy and Graves' hyperthyroidism. For repertoire sequencing, the TCR beta CDR3 regions were amplified from RNA transcripts. HTBI primers were used in a first-round RT-PCR, which preceded a second-round multiplex PCR. Using its own MiXCR run on the multiplex PCR reads, TCRdb lists one record per CDR3 protein. The repertoire holds approximately 700,000 distinct CDR3 sequences, approximately 40% seen once, with around 40% in the top ten. Sequencing input: peripheral blood. These receptors were collected from an adult man with Graves' ophthalmopathy.

This chain connects TRBV20-1 to TRBJ2-7, with D possibly called TRBD1 or TRBD2 (5 bases each). The CDR3 sequence is 16 residues long. CDR1 and CDR2 (germline): DFQATT, SNEGSKA (reference sequence). The V end lost 6 bases, the J end lost 4 bases, and 25 bases lay between the germline ends. CDR3 nucleotides: TGCAGTGCCCGCTCCTACCCAGGGAGATTTAGGTACGAGCAGTACTTC. Translating gives CSARSYPGRFRYEQYF.

The V call is TRBV7-2, the J call TRBJ2-2; no clear D gene. Germline CDR1 and CDR2: SGHTA and FQGNSA. The V gene lost 1 base and the J gene lost 1 base, with 4 bases spanning the gap. The CDR3 loop spans 14 amino acids. CDR3 amino acids: CASSLGKNTGELFF. The DNA for the CDR3 is TGTGCCAGCAGCTTAGGGAAGAACACCGGGGAGCTGTTTTTT.

The chain carries TRBV2 and TRBJ1-4; maybe TRBD1 (5 bases). Between the trimmed V and J ends, which lost 8 bases and 8 bases, there was a span of 9 bases. CDR1 SNHLY and CDR2 FYNNEI come from the germline V gene. The CDR3 is made up of 11 amino acids. The DNA of the CDR3 is TGTGCCAGCGGGGACGGCGAAAAACTGTTTTTT. Its translation is CASGDGEKLFF. Based on the CDR3 plus reference TRBV2 and TRBJ1-4, the full variable domain is EPEVTQTPSHQVTQMGQEVILRCVPISNHLYFYWYRQILGQKVEFLVSFYNNEISEKSEIFDDQFSVERPDGSNFTLKIRSTKLEDSAMYFCASGDGEKLFFGSGTQLSVL.

The chain has TRBV7-2 and TRBJ2-7; 10 bases line up with TRBD2. Germline loops: CDR1 SGHTA, CDR2 FQGNSA. CDR3 size: 15 residues. V trimming: 3 bases; J trimming: 4 bases; junction bases outside the gene matches: 6. CDR3 nucleotide sequence: TGTGCCAGCAGCTTTTCTCCTAGCGGGAGTTACGAGCAGTACTTC. Protein: CASSFSPSGSYEQYF.

This clonotype has at least ten counts. The rearrangement uses TRBV5-1 and TRBJ2-2, with D perhaps assigned TRBD1 or TRBD2 (5 bases each). CDR1 and CDR2 from the germline V gene are SGHRS and YFSETQ. The V gene lost 0 bases and the J gene lost 1 base, with 13 bases spanning the gap. There are 17 residues in the CDR3. CDR3 in DNA: TGCGCCAGCAGCTTGGGAACCGGGACGGTGAACACCGGGGAGCTGTTTTTT. Protein sequence: CASSLGTGTVNTGELFF. The variable domain in full, with the rest retrieved from reference TRBV5-1 and TRBJ2-2, is KAGVTQTPRYLIKTRGQQVTLSCSPISGHRSVSWYQQTPGQGLQFLFEYFSETQRNKGNFPGRFSGRQFSNSRSEMNVSTLELGDSALYLCASSLGTGTVNTGELFFGEGSRLTVL.

The J gene is TRBJ2-5, the V gene TRBV7-9, with D possibly being TRBD1 (6 bases). Germline lookup yields CDR1 SEHNR and CDR2 FQNEAQ (reference sequence). The CDR3 is 15 residues long. V was trimmed by 2 bases and J by 5 bases, leaving 15 bases between them. As DNA, the CDR3 is TGTGCCAGCAGCTTAAAGACAGGAATTGGTGAGACCCAGTACTTC. It codes for CASSLKTGIGETQYF.

CDR3 protein: CASGGTSGVIQETQYF. The CDR3, as DNA: TGTGCCAGCGGGGGGACTAGCGGGGTGATCCAAGAGACCCAGTACTTC. The rearrangement links TRBV28 to TRBJ2-5; the match to TRBD2 covers 13 bases. Germline lookup yields CDR1 MDHEN and CDR2 SYDVKM. V was clipped by 8 bases and J by 1 base; unmatched bases: 7. CDR3 size: 16 residues.

CDR3 DNA: TGTGCCAGCAGCCAAGATCTAATAGGCGGTCAACAGTACTTC. Protein sequence: CASSQDLIGGQQYF. The V and J genes are TRBV4-2 and TRBJ2-7; no clear D gene. The CDR3 is 14 amino acids. The ends were cut back, 0 bases at V and 10 bases at J, with 16 bases in the middle. Looked up from germline, CDR1 is LGHNA and CDR2 is YNFKEQ.

This clonotype appeared many times. The chain couples TRBV7-6 to TRBJ2-5, with 7 positions matching TRBD1. Germline lookup yields CDR1 SGHVS and CDR2 FNYEAQ. This CDR3 region has 14 residues. V shed 6 bases and J 2 bases; nucleotides not matched to a gene: 6. CDR3 loop: CASRQPGQQETQYF. The CDR3 DNA follows: TGTGCCAGCAGGCAACCGGGACAGCAAGAGACCCAGTACTTC. The whole variable domain, remainder taken from reference TRBV7-6 and TRBJ2-5, is GAGVSQSPRYKVTKRGQDVALRCDPISGHVSLYWYRQALGQGPEFLTYFNYEAQQDKSGLPNDRFSAERPEGSISTLTIQRTEQRDSAMYRCASRQPGQQETQYFGPGTRLLVL.

This chain links TRBV2 with TRBJ2-7; 9 bases are shared with TRBD1. Germline CDR1 reads SNHLY; CDR2 reads FYNNEI. The V gene end was trimmed by 6 bases and the J gene end by 5 bases; junction bases not matched to a gene: 14. The length of the CDR3 is 16 residues. CDR3 region: CASSELTGGLIHEQYF. In DNA form, the CDR3 reads TGTGCCAGCAGCGAGCTGACAGGGGGTCTTATCCACGAGCAGTACTTC.

This clonotype was seen a handful of times. The rearrangement links TRBV20-1 to TRBJ2-7; the D call may be TRBD1 or TRBD2 (5 bases each). The V and J ends lost 4 bases and 2 bases respectively, with 15 bases between them. The CDR3 totals 14 residues. CDR1 is DFQATT and CDR2 is SNEGSKA in the germline V gene (reference sequence). The CDR3 DNA sequence: TGCAGTGCTAATTCCGGGGCATACGCCTACGAGCAGTACTTC. Residues: CSANSGAYAYEQYF.

This chain uses TRBV28 with TRBJ2-1, with TRBD2 matching 10 bases. CDR1 MDHEN and CDR2 SYDVKM come from the germline V gene. The V gene end was trimmed by 6 bases and the J gene end by 10 bases; junction bases not matched to a gene: 15. CDR3 length: 16 amino acids. The DNA of the CDR3 is TGTGCCAGCAGACATAGACTAGCGGGCGAGGGTTACGAGCAGTTCTTC. Protein: CASRHRLAGEGYEQFF. Together with reference TRBV28 and TRBJ2-1, the CDR3 gives the full variable domain: DVKVTQSSRYLVKRTGEKVFLECVQDMDHENMFWYRQDPGLGLRLIYFSYDVKMKEKGDIPEGYSVSREKKERFSLILESASTNQTSMYLCASRHRLAGEGYEQFFGPGTRLTVL.

This clonotype was seen ten or more times. CDR3 amino acids: CASSERRRGQETQYF. For the CDR3, the DNA is TGTGCCAGCAGTGAAAGGAGGCGGGGGCAAGAGACCCAGTACTTC. The gene calls are TRBV2 and TRBJ2-5; 7 bases agree with TRBD2. The J segment lost 2 bases and the V segment lost 2 bases, leaving 5 bases of the junction unmatched. CDR1 is SNHLY and CDR2 is FYNNEI in the germline V gene. The CDR3 is 15 amino acids.

This clonotype was observed many times. The chain joins TRBV24-1 to TRBJ2-5, with 12 positions matching TRBD2. The CDR3 sequence is 15 residues long. The germline gives CDR1 KGHDR, CDR2 SFDVKD. Trimming took 5 bases from V and 3 from J; bases not matched to a gene: 3. CDR3 region: CATSVRTSGKETQYF. The CDR3 DNA is TGTGCCACCAGTGTTCGGACTAGCGGGAAAGAGACCCAGTACTTC.

V is TRBV25-1 and J is TRBJ1-2; the D is unclear. Germline V gene lookup returns CDR1 MGHDK and CDR2 SYGVNS. This CDR3 contains 13 residues. V was trimmed by 2 bases and J by 12 bases, leaving 16 bases between them. The CDR3 reads CASSENQFSGNTF. The CDR3 DNA sequence: TGTGCCAGCAGTGAAAACCAGTTCTCTGGAAACACCTTC.

J is TRBJ2-7 and V is TRBV10-3; 7 positions match TRBD1. This CDR3 region has 12 residues. V dropped 10 bases and J dropped 2; count of bases not matched to a gene: 5. Germline V CDR1 and CDR2: ENHRY, SYGVKD. The CDR3 DNA reads as TGTGCCACGTCGGGACAGACCTACGAGCAGTACTTC. Translation gives CATSGQTYEQYF.

This clonotype came up many times. The V and J genes are TRBV24-1 and TRBJ2-5; D might be TRBD1 (5 bases). The CDR3 extends over 13 amino acids. Trimming left V 5 bases short and J 2 bases short, with 8 bases between. Germline CDR1 and CDR2: KGHDR and SFDVKD. CDR3 residues: CATSGGHQETQYF. CDR3 DNA sequence: TGTGCCACCAGTGGCGGACATCAAGAGACCCAGTACTTC.